The clone carrying this T cell receptor beta chain was seen at least ten times. J lost 4 bases, V lost 4 bases, and 8 bases had no gene match. The CDR3 sequence is 15 residues long. Germline assignment: CDR1 SGHRS and CDR2 YFSETQ. Repertoires were generated with immunoSEQ multiplex PCR, while TCRdb's copy carries only in-frame clones and drops some. The sample lists 100,000 to 150,000 clones, about 80% occurring once. The data originate from a study of blood T cell repertoires in COVID-19. For the study at large: There were acute and convalescent COVID-19 samples, and they came from the United States, Italy and Spain.

The TCR comes from a man in his forties with active or convalescent COVID-19. The sequenced material came from peripheral blood. The rearrangement uses TRBV5-1 and TRBJ2-1; 7 nucleotides align to TRBD2. CDR3 loop: CASSIPAGNYNEQFF. The CDR3 nucleotides are TGCGCCAGCAGCATACCAGCGGGGAATTACAATGAGCAGTTCTTC.